The 11 T cell receptor beta chains reported below all come from one sample, sequenced in a study of cytomegalovirus exposure and HLA in healthy donors (dated by TCRdb to between 2016 and 2019). Libraries were prepared through the immunoSEQ multiplex PCR assay. The source is immuneACCESS, and TCRdb retained only in-frame sequences with V and J called. Part of the clones is not carried over; for the studies checked, unresolved V genes explain less than half of this, and the remainder is unexplained. Counted in this sample were about 110,000 clones; more than 70% of them appeared once. Of the sample, about 2% is held by the ten largest clones. The source material was PBMCs. The receptor source for this set is a woman aged 18-29 years in good health and CMV-seronegative.

J is TRBJ2-5 and V is TRBV6-1, with D possibly being TRBD1 (6 bases). Germline loops: CDR1 MNHNS, CDR2 SASEGT. CDR3 length: 12 amino acids. Trimming stripped 7 bases from V and 5 bases from J, with 11 bases between. The CDR3 DNA reads as TGTGCCAGCAAACAGGGTTGGGAGACCCAGTACTTC. Translation gives CASKQGWETQYF.

The rearrangement links TRBV7-9 to TRBJ1-6; no firm D call. This CDR3 has 18 amino acids. CDR1 is SEHNR and CDR2 is FQNEAQ in the germline V gene (reference sequence). V lost 5 bases, J lost 0 bases, and 17 bases lay in between. Written as DNA, the CDR3 is TGTGCCAGCAGCCCCCCCCCAGACGGGAGCTCCTATAATTCACCCCTCCACTTT. Protein sequence: CASSPPPDGSSYNSPLHF.

This sequence joins TRBV15 and TRBJ2-3; 13 nucleotides agree with TRBD2. Unmatched junction bases numbered 4, after V lost 8 bases and J lost 2 bases. The CDR3 consists of 15 residues. Germline CDR1 is LNHNV and CDR2 is YYDKDF (reference sequence). CDR3 loop: CATEGLAGHTDTQYF. Here the CDR3 DNA reads TGTGCCACCGAGGGACTAGCGGGGCACACAGATACGCAGTATTTT.

CDR3 DNA sequence: TGTGCCAGCTCGGGGGGATCGAACACCGGGGAGCTGTTTTTT. Encoded protein: CASSGGSNTGELFF. This sequence joins TRBV9 and TRBJ2-2, with 7 nucleotides matching TRBD2. CDR1 is SGDLS, CDR2 YYNGEE, per germline. After removal of 7 bases from V and 0 bases from J, the junction contained 3 bases not matched to a gene. CDR3 length: 14 residues.

This sequence joins TRBV7-6 and TRBJ2-2; D may be TRBD1 (5 bases). The length of the CDR3 is 15 residues. Germline V gene data show CDR1 as SGHVS and CDR2 as FNYEAQ. Deletions cut 4 bases from V and 4 bases from J, with 13 bases between. The CDR3 nucleotides are TGTGCCAGCAGCTACAGGTGGTTAGTCACCGGGGAGCTGTTTTTT. Amino acid sequence: CASSYRWLVTGELFF. The whole variable domain, remainder taken from reference TRBV7-6 and TRBJ2-2, is GAGVSQSPRYKVTKRGQDVALRCDPISGHVSLYWYRQALGQGPEFLTYFNYEAQQDKSGLPNDRFSAERPEGSISTLTIQRTEQRDSAMYRCASSYRWLVTGELFFGEGSRLTVL.

The rearrangement links TRBV19 to TRBJ1-2, with D unclear. V shed 7 bases and J shed 2 bases, with 17 bases lying between them. In germline, CDR1 is LNHDA, CDR2 SQIVND (reference sequence). The CDR3 is made up of 15 amino acids. The CDR3 loop is CASTKVASGNYGYTF. In nucleotides, the CDR3 is TGTGCCAGTACTAAAGTGGCATCAGGAAACTATGGCTACACCTTC.

V and J are TRBV15 and TRBJ2-7; D perhaps matches TRBD2 (6 bases). The CDR3 sequence is 15 residues long. CDR1 and CDR2 from the germline V gene are LNHNV and YYDKDF (reference sequence). Trimming removed 1 base at V and 1 base at J, with 11 bases between. CDR3 region: CATSRGGTESYEQYF. CDR3 DNA: TGTGCCACCAGCAGAGGCGGGACGGAGTCCTACGAGCAGTACTTC.

J is TRBJ2-7 and V is TRBV19, with D possibly being TRBD2 (6 bases). Germline V CDR1 and CDR2: LNHDA, SQIVND (reference sequence). The CDR3 is 15 residues long. V shed 3 bases and J shed 2 bases, with 14 bases lying between them. The CDR3 region has the DNA TGTGCCAGTAGTATTACCTCTAGCGCGACCTACGAGCAGTACTTC. Amino acid sequence: CASSITSSATYEQYF.

This rearrangement joins TRBV25-1 to TRBJ2-1; perhaps TRBD2 as D (6 bases). The V end was cut by 0 bases, the J end by 0 bases, with 15 bases between. Germline CDR1 MGHDK, CDR2 SYGVNS. The CDR3 runs to 18 residues. This chain's CDR3 is CASSEYGLAQSSYNEQFF. CDR3 sequence (DNA): TGTGCCAGCAGTGAATATGGGCTAGCGCAGAGCTCCTACAATGAGCAGTTCTTC.

The V and J genes are TRBV25-1 and TRBJ1-1; TRBD1 is a possible D gene (5 bases). CDR3 length: 13 amino acids. Trimming removed 3 bases from V and 4 bases from J, with 9 bases in between. Germline V gene data show CDR1 as MGHDK and CDR2 as SYGVNS. The CDR3 DNA sequence: TGTGCCAGCAGTGATGGGGCAGGCACTGAAGCTTTCTTT. Translating it yields CASSDGAGTEAFF.

This clone has just a few counts. CDR3 amino acids: CASSDRDRDYPWGTEAFF. The CDR3 coding sequence is TGTGCCAGCAGTGACCGGGACAGGGACTATCCTTGGGGCACTGAAGCTTTCTTT. The chain has TRBV6-1 and TRBJ1-1; 9 bases match TRBD1. The CDR3 is 18 amino acids. Germline assignment: CDR1 MNHNS and CDR2 SASEGT. V trimming: 3 bases; J trimming: 4 bases; junction bases outside the gene matches: 15.